A single sample is the source of the 4 T cell receptor beta chains below, sequenced in a study of cytomegalovirus exposure and HLA in healthy donors. It was with 60 Vbeta and 13 Jbeta primers that the PCR ran. The repertoire was sequenced with immunoSEQ multiplex PCR; TCRdb's copy has only in-frame clones and lacks some. Of about 97,000 clones in the sample, approximately 72% were seen once. The sample consisted of PBMCs. The receptor source for this set is a woman aged 40 to 49 in good health and CMV-seronegative.

The gene calls are TRBV5-1 and TRBJ1-1; D is ambiguous. Germline V gene sequence: CDR1 SGHRS, CDR2 YFSETQ. The CDR3 spans 15 residues. V was pared by 1 base and J by 1 base, with 11 bases between. The CDR3 sequence: CASSLFREGNTEAFF. The CDR3 nucleotides read TGCGCCAGCAGCTTGTTTCGGGAAGGGAACACTGAAGCTTTCTTT.

This rearrangement joins TRBV28 to TRBJ2-2, with D possibly matching TRBD2 (6 bases). The germline gives CDR1 MDHEN, CDR2 SYDVKM. The CDR3 length is 17 residues. V dropped 8 bases and J dropped 6 bases, with 25 bases sitting between them. For the CDR3, the DNA is TGTGCCAGCGCTACCCCTGGGCGGGGTCGGGTCGCCGGGGAGCTGTTTTTT. As protein: CASATPGRGRVAGELFF.

About this clone itself: The junction and the germline gene differ at one end; a read error may be behind it. This chain uses TRBV7-9 with TRBJ2-1; 12 positions match TRBD2. CDR3 size: 17 residues. Germline V gene sequence: CDR1 SEHNR, CDR2 FQNEAQ (reference sequence). CDR3 loop: CSSSLAPQLAGGYEQFF. Here the CDR3 DNA reads TGTTCCAGCAGCTTAGCGCCCCAACTAGCGGGGGGTTATGAGCAGTTCTTC.

Remarks on this clone: The junction and the germline gene differ at one end; a read error may be behind it. The chain links TRBV7-7 to TRBJ2-2, with D uncertain. Germline V gene lookup returns CDR1 SSHAT and CDR2 FNYEAQ (reference sequence). This CDR3 has 13 amino acids. The CDR3 nucleotides read TGTGCTAGCAGCCGAGGTAGCACCGGGGAGCTGTTTTTT. Translated: CASSRGSTGELFF.